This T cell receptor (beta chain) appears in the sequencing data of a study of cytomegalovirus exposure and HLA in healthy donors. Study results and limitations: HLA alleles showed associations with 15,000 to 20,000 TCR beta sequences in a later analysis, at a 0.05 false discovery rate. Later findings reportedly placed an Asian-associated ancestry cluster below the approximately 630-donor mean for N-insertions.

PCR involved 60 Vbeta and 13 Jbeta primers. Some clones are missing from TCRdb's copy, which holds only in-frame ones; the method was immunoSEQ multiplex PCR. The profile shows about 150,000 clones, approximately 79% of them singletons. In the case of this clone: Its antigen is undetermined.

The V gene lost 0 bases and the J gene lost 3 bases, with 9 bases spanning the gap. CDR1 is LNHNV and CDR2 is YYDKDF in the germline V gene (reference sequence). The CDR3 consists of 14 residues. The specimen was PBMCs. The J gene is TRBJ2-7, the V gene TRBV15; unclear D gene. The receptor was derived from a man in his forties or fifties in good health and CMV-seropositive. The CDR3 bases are TGTGCCACCAGCAGAGACTCGCGGAGCTACGAGCAGTACTTC. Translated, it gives CATSRDSRSYEQYF.